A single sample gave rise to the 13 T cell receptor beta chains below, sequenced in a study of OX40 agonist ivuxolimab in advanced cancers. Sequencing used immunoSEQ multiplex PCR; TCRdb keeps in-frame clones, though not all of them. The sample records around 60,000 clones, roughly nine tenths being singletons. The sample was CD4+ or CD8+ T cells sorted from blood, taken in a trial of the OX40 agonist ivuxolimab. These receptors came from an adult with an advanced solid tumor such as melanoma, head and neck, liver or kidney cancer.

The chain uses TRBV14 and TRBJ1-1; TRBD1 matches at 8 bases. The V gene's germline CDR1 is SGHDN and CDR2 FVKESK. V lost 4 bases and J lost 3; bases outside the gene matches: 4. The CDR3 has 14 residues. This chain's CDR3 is CASSPDRGHTEAFF. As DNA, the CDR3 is TGTGCCAGCAGCCCAGACAGGGGTCACACTGAAGCTTTCTTT. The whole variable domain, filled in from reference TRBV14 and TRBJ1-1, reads EAGVTQFPSHSVIEKGQTVTLRCDPISGHDNLYWYRRVMGKEIKFLLHFVKESKQDESGMPNNRFLAERTGGTYSTLKVQPAELEDSGVYFCASSPDRGHTEAFFGQGTRLTVV.

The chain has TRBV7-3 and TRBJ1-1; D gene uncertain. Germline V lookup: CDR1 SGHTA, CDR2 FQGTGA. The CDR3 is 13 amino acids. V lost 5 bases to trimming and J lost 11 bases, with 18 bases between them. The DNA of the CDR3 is TGTGCCAGCAGCATAAACCCAGACGTGGGGGCTTTCTTT. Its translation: CASSINPDVGAFF.

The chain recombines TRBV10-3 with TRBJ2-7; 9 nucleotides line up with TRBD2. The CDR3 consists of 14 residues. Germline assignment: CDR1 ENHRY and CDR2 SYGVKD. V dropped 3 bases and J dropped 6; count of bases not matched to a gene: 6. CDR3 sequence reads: CAISEGSGRVEQYF. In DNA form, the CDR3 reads TGTGCCATCAGTGAAGGTAGCGGGAGAGTCGAGCAGTACTTC.

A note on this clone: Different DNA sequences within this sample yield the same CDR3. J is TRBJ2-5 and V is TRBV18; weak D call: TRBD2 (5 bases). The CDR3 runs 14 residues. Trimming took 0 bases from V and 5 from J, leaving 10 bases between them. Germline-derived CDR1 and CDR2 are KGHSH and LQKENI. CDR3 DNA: TGTGCCAGCTCACCACCTCGGGGTGGCGAGACCCAGTACTTC. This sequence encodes CASSPPRGGETQYF.

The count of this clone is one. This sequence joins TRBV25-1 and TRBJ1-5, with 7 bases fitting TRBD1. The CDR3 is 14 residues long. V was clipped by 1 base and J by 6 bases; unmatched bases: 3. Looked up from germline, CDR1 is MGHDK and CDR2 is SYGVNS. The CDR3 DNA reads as TGTGCCAGCAGTGAATGGGCAGGGGGTCAGCCCCAGCATTTT. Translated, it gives CASSEWAGGQPQHF.

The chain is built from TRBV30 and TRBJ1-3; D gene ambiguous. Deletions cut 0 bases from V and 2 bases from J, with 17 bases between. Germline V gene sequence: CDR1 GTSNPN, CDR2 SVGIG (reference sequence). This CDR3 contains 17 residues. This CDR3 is CAWSVHLLGMTGNTIYF. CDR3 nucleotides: TGTGCCTGGAGTGTACATCTGCTGGGGATGACTGGAAACACCATATATTTT.

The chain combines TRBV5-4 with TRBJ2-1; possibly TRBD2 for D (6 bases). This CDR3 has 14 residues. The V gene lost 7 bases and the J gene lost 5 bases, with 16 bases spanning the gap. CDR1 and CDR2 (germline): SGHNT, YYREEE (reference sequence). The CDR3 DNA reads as TGTGCCAGCCAAGGAGGGGCCCTCGACAATGAGCAGTTCTTC. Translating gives CASQGGALDNEQFF.

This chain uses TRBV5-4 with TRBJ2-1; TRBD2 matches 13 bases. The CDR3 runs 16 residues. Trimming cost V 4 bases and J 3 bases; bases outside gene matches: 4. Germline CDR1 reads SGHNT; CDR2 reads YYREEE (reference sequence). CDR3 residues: CASSLRTSGSYNEQFF. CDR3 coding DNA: TGTGCCAGCAGCCTCCGGACTAGCGGGAGCTACAATGAGCAGTTCTTC.

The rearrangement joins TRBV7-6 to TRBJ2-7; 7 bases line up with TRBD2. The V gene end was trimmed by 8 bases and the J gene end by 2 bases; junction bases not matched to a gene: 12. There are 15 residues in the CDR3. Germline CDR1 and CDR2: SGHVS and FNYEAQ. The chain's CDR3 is CASRPRLAGAYEQYF. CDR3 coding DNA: TGTGCCAGCCGCCCCCGGTTAGCGGGCGCCTACGAGCAGTACTTC.

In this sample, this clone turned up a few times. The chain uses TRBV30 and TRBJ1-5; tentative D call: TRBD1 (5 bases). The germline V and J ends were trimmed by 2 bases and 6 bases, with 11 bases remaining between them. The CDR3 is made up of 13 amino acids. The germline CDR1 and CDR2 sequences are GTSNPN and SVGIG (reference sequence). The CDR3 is CAWSRGDLQPQHF. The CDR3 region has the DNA TGTGCCTGGAGTAGAGGGGATCTTCAGCCCCAGCATTTT.

CDR3 protein: CASGRSAGNTIYF. CDR3 in DNA: TGTGCCAGCGGCAGATCGGCTGGAAACACCATATATTTT. The chain uses TRBV6-5 and TRBJ1-3; no firm D call. The germline V gene encodes CDR1 MNHEY and CDR2 SVGAGI. The CDR3 sequence is 13 residues long. The V end was cut by 8 bases, the J end by 2 bases, with 10 bases between.

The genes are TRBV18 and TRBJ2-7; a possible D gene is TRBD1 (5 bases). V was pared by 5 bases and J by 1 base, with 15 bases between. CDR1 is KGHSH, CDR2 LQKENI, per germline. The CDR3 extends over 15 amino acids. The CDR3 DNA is TGTGCCAGCTCAGAGGACACGAGATTTTCCTACGAGCAGTACTTC. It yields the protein CASSEDTRFSYEQYF.

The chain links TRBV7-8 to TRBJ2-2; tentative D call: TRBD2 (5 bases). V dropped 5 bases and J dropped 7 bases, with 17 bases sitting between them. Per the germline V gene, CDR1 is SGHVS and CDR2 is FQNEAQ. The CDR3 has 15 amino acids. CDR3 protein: CASSAGRRNFGELFF. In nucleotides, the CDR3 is TGTGCCAGCAGCGCAGGACGGAGGAATTTCGGGGAGCTGTTTTTT.